These T cell receptor beta chains were read from a single sample in a study of blood T cell repertoires in COVID-19. The table came from immunoSEQ multiplex PCR; TCRdb's copy has only in-frame clones and leaves some out. The sample carries some 62,000 clones, 65% to 80% recorded once. The sequenced sample consisted of peripheral blood. Source of these receptors: a human donor in a cohort sampled during active COVID-19. CDR3s include the opening cysteine and the closing phenylalanine or tryptophan. Fields, in order: D gene, clone size, V gene, J gene, CDR3 DNA, CDR3 protein. A D gene is named only where the DNA matches it firmly. For some rows the clone size is stated as once, few or many, or as a class when expanded; others skip it.

d_call: -
clone_size: once
v_call: TRBV5-1
j_call: TRBJ2-5
cdr3_nt: TGCGCCAGCAGGCTCCTTGGGCGGGATAGAGAGACCCAGTACTTC
cdr3_aa: CASRLLGRDRETQYF

d_call: TRBD1
clone_size: -
v_call: TRBV28
j_call: TRBJ1-5
cdr3_nt: TGTGCCAGCAGTGAATCGACAGGGTATCGGCCCCAGCATTTT
cdr3_aa: CASSESTGYRPQHF

d_call: -
clone_size: few
v_call: TRBV5-8
j_call: TRBJ2-7
cdr3_nt: TGTGCCAGCAGCTTAACGACCGGGACAACGATTTTCCACGAGCAGTACTTC
cdr3_aa: CASSLTTGTTIFHEQYF

d_call: -
clone_size: -
v_call: TRBV28
j_call: TRBJ2-7
cdr3_nt: TGTGCCAGCATGGGACACCGTGGCTCCTACGAGCAGTACTTC
cdr3_aa: CASMGHRGSYEQYF

d_call: -
clone_size: -
v_call: TRBV7-9
j_call: TRBJ1-5
cdr3_nt: TGTGCCAGCAGCTTAGGGCGGCAGGGTGTCGGGCAGCCCCAGCATTTT
cdr3_aa: CASSLGRQGVGQPQHF

d_call: -
clone_size: few
v_call: TRBV30
j_call: TRBJ2-2
cdr3_nt: TGTGCCTGGAAATCACGGTCCCGGGAGCTGTTTTTT
cdr3_aa: CAWKSRSRELFF

d_call: TRBD2
clone_size: -
v_call: TRBV19
j_call: TRBJ2-5
cdr3_nt: TGTGCCAGTAGTATCCGTAGCGGGGCTTCTCGGCAAGAGACCCAGTACTTC
cdr3_aa: CASSIRSGASRQETQYF

d_call: TRBD1
clone_size: -
v_call: TRBV12-3/TRBV12-4
j_call: TRBJ2-6
cdr3_nt: TGTGCCAGCAGAGGGGGCGGGGCCAACGTCCTGACTTTC
cdr3_aa: CASRGGGANVLTF

d_call: TRBD1
clone_size: -
v_call: TRBV7-9
j_call: TRBJ1-4
cdr3_nt: TGTGCCAGCACCATCGGGACAGGTGGTGAAAAACTGTTTTTT
cdr3_aa: CASTIGTGGEKLFF

d_call: -
clone_size: -
v_call: TRBV2
j_call: TRBJ1-4
cdr3_nt: TGTGCCAGTAAGCGGGGGAGTAATGAAAAACTGTTTTTT
cdr3_aa: CASKRGSNEKLFF

d_call: TRBD1
clone_size: once
v_call: TRBV2
j_call: TRBJ2-4
cdr3_nt: TGTGCCAGCAGGGCTACCGGGACAGAAGCCAAAAACATTCAGTACTTC
cdr3_aa: CASRATGTEAKNIQYF

d_call: TRBD1
clone_size: -
v_call: TRBV28
j_call: TRBJ2-5
cdr3_nt: TGTGCCAGCAGTCTAAACGGACAGGGTAGCCAAGAGACCCAGTACTTC
cdr3_aa: CASSLNGQGSQETQYF

d_call: TRBD2
clone_size: -
v_call: TRBV5-6
j_call: TRBJ2-3
cdr3_nt: TGTGCCAGCAGCACGGGACTAGCGGGATCCCCCCTGAGCACAGATACGCAGTATTTT
cdr3_aa: CASSTGLAGSPLSTDTQYF

d_call: -
clone_size: -
v_call: TRBV14
j_call: TRBJ1-6
cdr3_nt: TGTGCCAGCAGCCAGCTACAGGGTTCCTATAATTCACCCCTCCACTTT
cdr3_aa: CASSQLQGSYNSPLHF

d_call: TRBD2
clone_size: -
v_call: TRBV5-1
j_call: TRBJ2-1
cdr3_nt: TGCGCCAGCAGCACTGGCCTAGCGGGGAACGACAATGAGCAGTTCTTC
cdr3_aa: CASSTGLAGNDNEQFF

d_call: TRBD2
clone_size: -
v_call: TRBV19
j_call: TRBJ2-1
cdr3_nt: TGTGCCAGTAGTATTGGGAGGGGCAGCGAGCAGTTCTTC
cdr3_aa: CASSIGRGSEQFF

d_call: -
clone_size: few
v_call: TRBV5-1
j_call: TRBJ1-2
cdr3_nt: TGCGCCAGCAGCTCAGAACAGGGTGGCTATGGCTACACCTTC
cdr3_aa: CASSSEQGGYGYTF

d_call: -
clone_size: few
v_call: TRBV4-2
j_call: TRBJ1-5
cdr3_nt: TGTGCCAGCAGCCAAGCTCTGGGGAGTGAGCAGCCCCAGCATTTT
cdr3_aa: CASSQALGSEQPQHF

d_call: -
clone_size: -
v_call: TRBV2
j_call: TRBJ1-5
cdr3_nt: TGTGCCAGCAGTGGGCCGCCAGGTTCTAATCAGCCCCAGCATTTT
cdr3_aa: CASSGPPGSNQPQHF

d_call: TRBD2
clone_size: -
v_call: TRBV7-9
j_call: TRBJ2-5
cdr3_nt: TGTGCCAGCAGCTTAGTCCGGGAGGGAGGCCAGTACTTC
cdr3_aa: CASSLVREGGQYF

d_call: TRBD2
clone_size: -
v_call: TRBV19
j_call: TRBJ2-5
cdr3_nt: TGTGCCAGTAGTATGTCGGGGGGGGGAGAGACCCAGTACTTC
cdr3_aa: CASSMSGGGETQYF

d_call: -
clone_size: -
v_call: TRBV25-1
j_call: TRBJ1-6
cdr3_nt: TGTGCCAGCAGTGAATTGGCTCTGCAGTCACCCCTCCACTTT
cdr3_aa: CASSELALQSPLHF

d_call: -
clone_size: -
v_call: TRBV28
j_call: TRBJ2-3
cdr3_nt: TGTGCCAGCAGTTCACTGGAGGGGATTAGCACAGATACGCAGTATTTT
cdr3_aa: CASSSLEGISTDTQYF

d_call: -
clone_size: -
v_call: TRBV11-2
j_call: TRBJ2-1
cdr3_nt: TGTGCCAGCAGCTCCCAGGGGCTGCTATACAATGAGCAGTTCTTC
cdr3_aa: CASSSQGLLYNEQFF

d_call: -
clone_size: -
v_call: TRBV6-2/TRBV6-3
j_call: TRBJ1-6
cdr3_nt: TGTGCCAGCAGTTACGGGGGGAGGCGATCACCCCTCCACTTT
cdr3_aa: CASSYGGRRSPLHF

d_call: -
clone_size: -
v_call: TRBV24-1
j_call: TRBJ2-1
cdr3_nt: TGTGCCACCAGTGATGCGAGCGGTAGCTCCTACAATGAGCAGTTCTTC
cdr3_aa: CATSDASGSSYNEQFF

d_call: TRBD2
clone_size: few
v_call: TRBV7-3
j_call: TRBJ2-6
cdr3_nt: TGTGCCAGCAGCTTACTCCCGGGGGGGTCCTCTGGGGCCAACGTCCTGACTTTC
cdr3_aa: CASSLLPGGSSGANVLTF

d_call: -
clone_size: -
v_call: TRBV2
j_call: TRBJ1-5
cdr3_nt: TGTGCCAGCAGTGAAGCGCTTCAGGGGCTTTATAGCAATCAGCCCCAGCATTTT
cdr3_aa: CASSEALQGLYSNQPQHF

d_call: TRBD1
clone_size: many
v_call: TRBV27
j_call: TRBJ2-7
cdr3_nt: TGTGCCAGCAGTTTGGACAGGGTGAGTGAGCAGTACTTC
cdr3_aa: CASSLDRVSEQYF

d_call: TRBD1
clone_size: -
v_call: TRBV2
j_call: TRBJ2-7
cdr3_nt: TGTGCCAGCAGTGGGACGGGACAGCGCTACGAGCAGTACTTC
cdr3_aa: CASSGTGQRYEQYF

d_call: TRBD1
clone_size: once
v_call: TRBV15
j_call: TRBJ2-7
cdr3_nt: TGTGCCACCAGCAGAGGGGAGACAGGGGGCGAAGACGAGCAGTACTTC
cdr3_aa: CATSRGETGGEDEQYF

d_call: -
clone_size: -
v_call: TRBV4-2
j_call: TRBJ1-2
cdr3_nt: TGTGCCAGCAGCCAAGAACAGGGCATCTATGGCTACACCTTC
cdr3_aa: CASSQEQGIYGYTF

d_call: -
clone_size: -
v_call: TRBV15
j_call: TRBJ1-1
cdr3_nt: TGTGCCACCAGCAGAGACGACACTGAAGCTTTCTTT
cdr3_aa: CATSRDDTEAFF

d_call: -
clone_size: -
v_call: TRBV4-3
j_call: TRBJ1-1
cdr3_nt: TGCGCCAGCAGCCAAATGGGGGCCCGGGCTGAAGCTTTCTTT
cdr3_aa: CASSQMGARAEAFF

d_call: -
clone_size: -
v_call: TRBV7-9
j_call: TRBJ2-5
cdr3_nt: TGTGCCAGCTCACCCGGGACTGCAGAGACCCAGTACTTC
cdr3_aa: CASSPGTAETQYF

d_call: TRBD1
clone_size: -
v_call: TRBV30
j_call: TRBJ2-6
cdr3_nt: TGTGCCTGGAGTGTACCCCGCAGGGGGCTGACTTTC
cdr3_aa: CAWSVPRRGLTF

d_call: -
clone_size: -
v_call: TRBV6-5
j_call: TRBJ2-7
cdr3_nt: TGTGCCAGCAGGGAGGGTGGAGTCGAGCAGTACTTC
cdr3_aa: CASREGGVEQYF

d_call: TRBD1
clone_size: -
v_call: TRBV14
j_call: TRBJ1-1
cdr3_nt: TGTGCCAGCAGCCAGGAACAGGGGGCGACGACTGAAGCTTTCTTT
cdr3_aa: CASSQEQGATTEAFF

d_call: -
clone_size: -
v_call: TRBV5-1
j_call: TRBJ1-3
cdr3_nt: TGCGCCAGCAGCCCGGAGTTTCTCTCTGGAAACACCATATATTTT
cdr3_aa: CASSPEFLSGNTIYF

d_call: -
clone_size: -
v_call: TRBV7-9
j_call: TRBJ2-1
cdr3_nt: TGTGCCAGCAGCTTAGTCCTGGGCCCTCAGGGGAATGAGCAGTTCTTC
cdr3_aa: CASSLVLGPQGNEQFF

d_call: -
clone_size: -
v_call: TRBV6-5
j_call: TRBJ2-3
cdr3_nt: TGTGCCAGCAGTTACTCGGGGGGTAGCACAGATACGCAGTATTTT
cdr3_aa: CASSYSGGSTDTQYF

d_call: -
clone_size: -
v_call: TRBV21-1
j_call: TRBJ2-7
cdr3_nt: TGTGCCAGCAGCCGCCCTAATATGACAGGGGAGTCCTACGAGCAGTACTTC
cdr3_aa: CASSRPNMTGESYEQYF

d_call: -
clone_size: -
v_call: TRBV27
j_call: TRBJ1-5
cdr3_nt: TGTGCCAGCAGTGGGAGGGGGTTTGGCAATCAGCCCCAGCATTTT
cdr3_aa: CASSGRGFGNQPQHF

d_call: -
clone_size: -
v_call: TRBV10-3
j_call: TRBJ2-1
cdr3_nt: TGTGCCATCAGTGACTCAGGGGCCTACAATGAGCAGTTCTTC
cdr3_aa: CAISDSGAYNEQFF

d_call: TRBD2
clone_size: -
v_call: TRBV9
j_call: TRBJ2-1
cdr3_nt: TGTGCCAGCAGCCCCACACTAGCGGGGGGGCTCGGTGAGCAGTTCTTC
cdr3_aa: CASSPTLAGGLGEQFF

d_call: TRBD1
clone_size: -
v_call: TRBV20-1
j_call: TRBJ1-2
cdr3_nt: TGCAGTGCTAGTGACAGGGGGAGCTATGGCTACACCTTC
cdr3_aa: CSASDRGSYGYTF

d_call: TRBD1
clone_size: -
v_call: TRBV5-6
j_call: TRBJ2-3
cdr3_nt: TGTGCCAGCAGCCTAGGACAGGGAGTGGAGGATACGCAGTATTTT
cdr3_aa: CASSLGQGVEDTQYF

d_call: -
clone_size: -
v_call: TRBV7-2
j_call: TRBJ2-3
cdr3_nt: TGTGCCAGCAGCAACGGTTACACAGATACGCAGTATTTT
cdr3_aa: CASSNGYTDTQYF

d_call: -
clone_size: -
v_call: TRBV5-6
j_call: TRBJ2-2
cdr3_nt: TGTGCCAGCACGGAGTTTACCGGGGAGCTGTTTTTT
cdr3_aa: CASTEFTGELFF

d_call: TRBD2
clone_size: -
v_call: TRBV9
j_call: TRBJ2-5
cdr3_nt: TGTGCCAGCAGCGTAGGCGGGGGGGCGATCGAGACCCAGTACTTC
cdr3_aa: CASSVGGGAIETQYF

d_call: TRBD2
clone_size: -
v_call: TRBV6-1
j_call: TRBJ2-3
cdr3_nt: TGTGCCAGCAGTGAATCCGGGGGGGATACGCAGTATTTT
cdr3_aa: CASSESGGDTQYF

d_call: TRBD1
clone_size: -
v_call: TRBV19
j_call: TRBJ1-2
cdr3_nt: TGTGCCAGTAGTAACCGGGACAGCAACTATGGCTACACCTTC
cdr3_aa: CASSNRDSNYGYTF

d_call: TRBD2
clone_size: -
v_call: TRBV3-1/TRBV3-2
j_call: TRBJ2-7
cdr3_nt: TGTGCCAGCAGCCCGGGGACTAGCGGGGGCAACGAGCAGTACTTC
cdr3_aa: CASSPGTSGGNEQYF

d_call: TRBD1
clone_size: -
v_call: TRBV18
j_call: TRBJ2-5
cdr3_nt: TGTGCCAGCTCACCTACGCTTTCACAGGGGGTCGAGACCCAGTACTTC
cdr3_aa: CASSPTLSQGVETQYF

d_call: TRBD1
clone_size: -
v_call: TRBV4-2
j_call: TRBJ1-2
cdr3_nt: TGTGCCAGCAGCCAAGATTGGTCGACAGGGCCCTCCTATGGCTACACCTTC
cdr3_aa: CASSQDWSTGPSYGYTF

d_call: TRBD1
clone_size: once
v_call: TRBV10-3
j_call: TRBJ1-1
cdr3_nt: TGTGCCATCAGCCGGGACAGAGAAATGGCCACTGAAGCTTTCTTT
cdr3_aa: CAISRDREMATEAFF

d_call: TRBD1
clone_size: -
v_call: TRBV6-2/TRBV6-3
j_call: TRBJ2-7
cdr3_nt: TGTGCCAGCAGTCCCTGGCGGGACAGGGGCCACGAGCAGTACTTC
cdr3_aa: CASSPWRDRGHEQYF

d_call: -
clone_size: -
v_call: TRBV29-1
j_call: TRBJ2-1
cdr3_nt: TGCAGCGTTGAAGATGGCAAAGTGAATGAGCAGTTCTTC
cdr3_aa: CSVEDGKVNEQFF

d_call: TRBD1
clone_size: -
v_call: TRBV7-2
j_call: TRBJ1-2
cdr3_nt: TGTGCCAGCAGCTTAGAGGGGGCGGTTAACTATGGCTACACCTTC
cdr3_aa: CASSLEGAVNYGYTF

d_call: TRBD2
clone_size: -
v_call: TRBV5-1
j_call: TRBJ2-5
cdr3_nt: TGCGCCAGCAGCCGCGGGGGGGCGACCAGTCAAGAGACCCAGTACTTC
cdr3_aa: CASSRGGATSQETQYF